These 20 T cell receptor beta chains were all obtained from the same sample, sequenced in a study of technical replicates of blood from a handful of donors. Sequencing used immunoSEQ multiplex PCR; TCRdb keeps in-frame clones, though not all of them. The sample carries about 14,000 clones, around 83% recorded once. Material for sequencing was PBMCs. The receptor source for this set is a human donor in good health.

The J gene is TRBJ1-1, the V gene TRBV28; D unresolved. The CDR3 is 13 amino acids. V was trimmed by 6 bases and J by 1 base, leaving 9 bases between them. Germline V lookup: CDR1 MDHEN, CDR2 SYDVKM. CDR3 amino acids: CASRDSRNTEAFF. In nucleotides, the CDR3 is TGTGCCAGCAGGGATAGCAGGAACACTGAAGCTTTCTTT.

The chain couples TRBV5-1 to TRBJ2-2; 7 nucleotides agree with TRBD2. Germline trimming cut 4 bases from V and 1 base from J; bases unmatched to any gene: 4. Per the germline V gene, CDR1 is SGHRS and CDR2 is YFSETQ. The CDR3 length is 15 residues. Here the CDR3 DNA reads TGCGCCAGCAGCCCTCCTAGCGGGAACACCGGGGAGCTGTTTTTT. It codes for CASSPPSGNTGELFF.

The gene calls are TRBV30 and TRBJ2-3, with TRBD2 matching over 11 bases. V dropped 2 bases and J dropped 14; count of bases not matched to a gene: 6. There are 12 residues in the CDR3. Per germline, CDR1 GTSNPN and CDR2 SVGIG (reference sequence). The CDR3, as DNA: TGTGCCTGGAGTAGGACTAGCGGGCCGAGGTATTTT. Translation: CAWSRTSGPRYF.

The chain recombines TRBV18 with TRBJ1-2; D remains ambiguous. The V gene lost 6 bases and the J gene lost 7 bases, with 15 bases spanning the gap. This CDR3 contains 13 residues. Germline assignment: CDR1 KGHSH and CDR2 LQKENI. The CDR3 reads CASSRSSDAGYTF. In nucleotides, the CDR3 is TGTGCCAGCTCGAGGTCTTCTGATGCTGGCTACACCTTC.

This chain joins TRBV30 and TRBJ2-5; 8 bases are shared with TRBD2. This CDR3 is 15 amino acids long. After removal of 3 bases from V and 0 bases from J, the junction contained 6 bases not matched to a gene. Germline V CDR1 and CDR2: GTSNPN, SVGIG (reference sequence). CDR3 bases: TGTGCCTGGAGCGCGGGACTAGGTGACCAAGAGACCCAGTACTTC. It is translated as CAWSAGLGDQETQYF.

The chain carries TRBV7-9 and TRBJ2-5, with D maybe TRBD1 (6 bases). This CDR3 has 14 amino acids. Trimming shortened V by 4 bases and J by 0 bases, and 9 bases separated the two germline ends. From germline, CDR1 is SEHNR and CDR2 FQNEAQ (reference sequence). This CDR3 reads CASSSQGYQETQYF. In nucleotides, the CDR3 is TGTGCCAGCAGCTCTCAGGGGTACCAAGAGACCCAGTACTTC.

The J gene is TRBJ2-5, the V gene TRBV4-1, with 7 bases lining up with TRBD1. CDR1 MGHRA and CDR2 YSYEKL come from the germline V gene. CDR3 length equals 12 residues. V gave up 5 bases and J gave up 8 bases; unmatched junction bases: 5. The CDR3 loop is CASSTGQATQYF. The DNA of the CDR3 is TGCGCCAGCAGCACAGGACAGGCCACCCAGTACTTC.

The CDR3 DNA follows: TGCGCCAGCAGCTCTCAGGGTTCAGGCACCGATGAGCAGTTCTTC. Translated: CASSSQGSGTDEQFF. The rearrangement joins TRBV5-1 to TRBJ2-1, with D tentatively TRBD1 (5 bases). The CDR3 covers 15 residues. CDR1 is SGHRS and CDR2 is YFSETQ in the germline V gene. Trimming left V 3 bases short and J 8 bases short, with 18 bases between.

The chain is built from TRBV18 and TRBJ2-5; D unclear. Trimming shortened V by 6 bases and J by 0 bases, and 5 bases separated the two germline ends. The CDR3 is made up of 12 amino acids. Per the germline V gene, CDR1 is KGHSH and CDR2 is LQKENI. Written as DNA, the CDR3 is TGTGCCAGCTCGCAGTACCAAGAGACCCAGTACTTC. This gives the protein CASSQYQETQYF. Supplemented by reference TRBV18 and TRBJ2-5, the full variable domain reads NAGVMQNPRHLVRRRGQEARLRCSPMKGHSHVYWYRQLPEEGLKFMVYLQKENIIDESGMPKERFSAEFPKEGPSILRIQQVVRGDSAAYFCASSQYQETQYFGPGTRLLVL.

The CDR3 region has the DNA TGCAGCGTTGAAGACAGCGGGGGGCTCCAAGAGACCCAGTACTTC. Translated, it gives CSVEDSGGLQETQYF. This chain connects TRBV29-1 to TRBJ2-5; 9 bases are a match to TRBD2. The CDR3 has 15 residues. Looked up from germline, CDR1 is SQVTM and CDR2 is ANQGSEA. V lost 0 bases, J lost 1 base, and 3 bases stayed unmatched. Combining the CDR3 with reference TRBV29-1 and TRBJ2-5 gives the whole variable domain SAVISQKPSRDICQRGTSLTIQCQVDSQVTMMFWYRQQPGQSLTLIATANQGSEATYESGFVIDKFPISRPNLTFSTLTVSNMSPEDSSIYLCSVEDSGGLQETQYFGPGTRLLVL.

The chain carries TRBV2 and TRBJ1-4; no firm D call. The germline V and J ends were trimmed by 7 bases and 4 bases, with 19 bases remaining between them. Germline V gene data show CDR1 as SNHLY and CDR2 as FYNNEI. The CDR3 extends over 16 amino acids. The CDR3 reads CASTRRQAGDNEKLFF. CDR3 nucleotide sequence: TGTGCCAGCACAAGACGACAAGCGGGAGATAATGAAAAACTGTTTTTT.

The chain has TRBV5-6 and TRBJ1-6, with a possible D match to TRBD1 (5 bases). Deletions cut 3 bases from V and 8 bases from J, with 15 bases between. This CDR3 is 15 amino acids long. CDR1 is SGHDT and CDR2 is YYEEEE in the germline V gene. The CDR3 DNA sequence: TGTGCCAGCAGCTGGGACTCTCGGGGGGATTCACCCCTCCACTTT. It is translated as CASSWDSRGDSPLHF.

The chain joins TRBV5-6 to TRBJ1-2; no clear D. The CDR3 sequence is 14 residues long. Germline CDR1 SGHDT, CDR2 YYEEEE. The V end was cut by 0 bases, the J end by 7 bases, with 13 bases between. CDR3 residues: CASSLAGVVGGYTF. DNA for the CDR3: TGTGCCAGCAGCTTGGCCGGGGTGGTAGGTGGCTACACCTTC. Together with reference TRBV5-6 and TRBJ1-2, the CDR3 gives the full variable domain: DAGVTQSPTHLIKTRGQQVTLRCSPKSGHDTVSWYQQALGQGPQFIFQYYEEEERQRGNFPDRFSGHQFPNYSSELNVNALLLGDSALYLCASSLAGVVGGYTFGSGTRLTVV.

This chain uses TRBV7-8 with TRBJ1-2, with TRBD1 matching 8 bases. The J segment lost 5 bases and the V segment lost 2 bases, leaving 10 bases of the junction unmatched. This CDR3 has 16 residues. CDR1 and CDR2 from the germline V gene are SGHVS and FQNEAQ. CDR3 nucleotides: TGTGCCAGCAGCTTATACAGGGGGAGCGCTAGGTATGGCTACACCTTC. This translates into CASSLYRGSARYGYTF. The full variable domain, rest sourced from reference TRBV7-8 and TRBJ1-2, is GAGVSQSPRYKVAKRGQDVALRCDPISGHVSLFWYQQALGQGPEFLTYFQNEAQLDKSGLPSDRFFAERPEGSVSTLKIQRTQQEDSAVYLCASSLYRGSARYGYTFGSGTRLTVV.

The J gene is TRBJ2-7, the V gene TRBV7-6; the match to TRBD2 covers 7 bases. Trimming took 6 bases from V and 2 from J; bases not matched to a gene: 10. The CDR3 is 15 residues long. Germline V lookup: CDR1 SGHVS, CDR2 FNYEAQ. The CDR3 spells CASRGEGTLAYEQYF. The CDR3, as DNA: TGTGCCAGCAGGGGGGAGGGGACCCTAGCCTACGAGCAGTACTTC.

This sequence joins TRBV6-5 and TRBJ2-2, with D unclear. Germline lookup yields CDR1 MNHEY and CDR2 SVGAGI. Trimming cost V 5 bases and J 7 bases, with 8 bases left between them. CDR3 length equals 12 residues. DNA of the CDR3: TGTGCCAGCAGTGAAGCTGTCGGGGAGCTGTTTTTT. Translating it yields CASSEAVGELFF.

This clone was recorded a few times. V and J are TRBV6-1 and TRBJ1-1; no clear D gene. Trimming stripped 5 bases from V and 0 bases from J, with 13 bases between. CDR1 MNHNS and CDR2 SASEGT come from the germline V gene. The CDR3 has 15 amino acids. CDR3 in amino acids: CASSRETSMNTEAFF. The CDR3, as DNA: TGTGCCAGCAGTCGGGAAACCTCAATGAACACTGAAGCTTTCTTT.

The chain has TRBV6-5 and TRBJ2-3; D possibly corresponds to TRBD2 (6 bases). CDR3 length: 16 residues. The V end lost 0 bases, the J end lost 5 bases, and 15 bases lay between the germline ends. The germline gives CDR1 MNHEY, CDR2 SVGAGI. The CDR3 spells CASSYSNQGGQDTQYF. As DNA, the CDR3 is TGTGCCAGCAGTTACTCGAACCAGGGAGGCCAAGATACGCAGTATTTT.

J is TRBJ2-2 and V is TRBV21-1; the table's D call TRBD2 went unverified against the DNA. TRBV21-1 is designated a pseudogene. The CDR3 contains 17 residues. The CDR3 sequence: CASSNHPTSGSSGELFF. The CDR3 DNA reads TGTGCCAGCAGCAATCATCCGACTAGCGGGAGTTCGGGGGAGCTGTTTTTT.

V usage is TRBV6-1 and J usage is TRBJ2-7; 9 bases map to TRBD1. The CDR3 spans 13 residues. Germline CDR1 is MNHNS and CDR2 is SASEGT. Germline trimming cut 6 bases from V and 3 bases from J; bases unmatched to any gene: 3. In DNA, the CDR3 is TGTGCCAGCAGGCCGGGACAGGGCTACGAGCAGTACTTC. It yields the protein CASRPGQGYEQYF.